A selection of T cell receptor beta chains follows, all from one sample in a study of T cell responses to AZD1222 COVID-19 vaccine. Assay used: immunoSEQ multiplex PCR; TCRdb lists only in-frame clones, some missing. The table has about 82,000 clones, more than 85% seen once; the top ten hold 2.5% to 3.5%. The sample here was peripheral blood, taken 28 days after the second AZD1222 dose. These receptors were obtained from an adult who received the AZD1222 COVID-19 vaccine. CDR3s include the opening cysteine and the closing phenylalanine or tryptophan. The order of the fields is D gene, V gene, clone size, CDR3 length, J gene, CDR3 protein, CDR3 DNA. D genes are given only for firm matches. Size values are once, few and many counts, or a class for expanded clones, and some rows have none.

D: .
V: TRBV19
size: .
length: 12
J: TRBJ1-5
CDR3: CASSRGDQPQHF
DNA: TGTGCCAGTAGTCGAGGGGATCAGCCCCAGCATTTT

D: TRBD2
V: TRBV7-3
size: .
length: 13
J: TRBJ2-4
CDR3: CASSLTGLAGQVF
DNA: TGTGCCAGCAGCTTAACCGGACTAGCGGGTCAAGTCTTC

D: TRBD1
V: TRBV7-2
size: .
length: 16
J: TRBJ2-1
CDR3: CASSASGTGAYNEQFF
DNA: TGTGCCAGCAGCGCCTCCGGGACAGGGGCCTACAATGAGCAGTTCTTC

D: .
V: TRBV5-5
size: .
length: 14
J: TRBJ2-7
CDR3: CASSLAHNSYEQYF
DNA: TGTGCCAGCAGCTTGGCCCACAACTCCTACGAGCAGTACTTC

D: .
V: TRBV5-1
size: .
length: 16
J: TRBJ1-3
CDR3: CASSLEGTDSGNTIYF
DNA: TGCGCCAGCAGCTTGGAGGGGACCGACTCTGGAAACACCATATATTTT

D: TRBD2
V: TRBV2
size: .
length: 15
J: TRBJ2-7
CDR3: CASRRPSGQSYEQYF
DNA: TGTGCCAGCAGACGACCTAGCGGACAATCCTACGAGCAGTACTTC

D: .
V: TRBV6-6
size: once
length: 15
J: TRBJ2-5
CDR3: CASSYSHSGQETQYF
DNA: TGTGCCAGCAGTTACTCTCACAGCGGACAAGAGACCCAGTACTTC

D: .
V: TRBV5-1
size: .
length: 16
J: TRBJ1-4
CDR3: CASSSGPGQANEKLFF
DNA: TGCGCCAGCAGCTCCGGACCGGGCCAGGCGAATGAAAAACTGTTTTTT

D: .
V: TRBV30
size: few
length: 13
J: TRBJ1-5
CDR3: CAWSGDSNQPQHF
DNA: TGTGCCTGGAGTGGAGATAGCAATCAGCCCCAGCATTTT

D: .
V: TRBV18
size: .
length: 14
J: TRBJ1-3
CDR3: CASSGGNSGNTIYF
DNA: TGTGCCAGCTCCGGAGGGAACTCTGGAAACACCATATATTTT

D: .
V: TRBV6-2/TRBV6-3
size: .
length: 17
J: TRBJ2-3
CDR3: CASSYWVGKGVTDTQYF
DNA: TGTGCCAGCAGTTACTGGGTCGGGAAAGGGGTCACAGATACGCAGTATTTT

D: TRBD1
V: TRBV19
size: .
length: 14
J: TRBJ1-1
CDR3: CASTRRTGETEAFF
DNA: TGTGCCAGTACACGGAGGACAGGGGAGACTGAAGCTTTCTTT

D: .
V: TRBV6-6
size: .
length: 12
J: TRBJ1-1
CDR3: CASRNHNTEAFF
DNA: TGTGCCAGCAGGAACCACAACACTGAAGCTTTCTTT

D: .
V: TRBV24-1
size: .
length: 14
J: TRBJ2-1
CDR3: CATSDSPRDGEQFF
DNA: TGTGCCACCAGTGATTCCCCCAGGGACGGTGAGCAGTTCTTC

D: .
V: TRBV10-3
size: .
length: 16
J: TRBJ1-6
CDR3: CATRPGSGYRYSPLHF
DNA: TGTGCCACCCGGCCCGGGAGTGGTTATCGTTACTCACCCCTCCACTTT

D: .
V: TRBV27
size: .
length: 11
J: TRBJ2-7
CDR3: CASSHRDLLYF
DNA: TGTGCCAGCAGTCACCGGGACCTCCTGTACTTC

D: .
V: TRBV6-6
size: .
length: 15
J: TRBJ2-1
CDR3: CASSRPFGSYNEQFF
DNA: TGTGCCAGCAGCCGGCCCTTTGGCTCCTACAATGAGCAGTTCTTC

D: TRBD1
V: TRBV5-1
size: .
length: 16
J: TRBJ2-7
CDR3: CASNPEWGQTTYEQYF
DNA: TGCGCCAGCAACCCCGAGTGGGGACAGACTACCTACGAGCAGTACTTC

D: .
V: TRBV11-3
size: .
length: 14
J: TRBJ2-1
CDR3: CASSLDPSYNEQFF
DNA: TGTGCCAGCAGCTTAGACCCCTCCTACAATGAGCAGTTCTTC

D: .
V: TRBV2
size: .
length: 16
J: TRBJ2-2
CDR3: CASSTGPLGNTGELFF
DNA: TGTGCCAGCAGTACTGGACCATTGGGGAACACCGGGGAGCTGTTTTTT

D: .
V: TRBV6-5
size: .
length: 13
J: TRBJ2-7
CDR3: CASSYLDIYEQYF
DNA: TGTGCCAGCAGTTACTTAGACATTTACGAGCAGTACTTC

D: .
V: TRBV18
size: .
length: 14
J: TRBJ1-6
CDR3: CASSPAGNNSPLHF
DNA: TGTGCCAGCTCACCGGCAGGGAATAATTCACCCCTCCACTTT

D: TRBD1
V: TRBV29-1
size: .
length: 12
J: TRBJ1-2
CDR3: CSVYRDRESYTF
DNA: TGCAGCGTCTACCGGGACAGGGAAAGCTACACCTTC

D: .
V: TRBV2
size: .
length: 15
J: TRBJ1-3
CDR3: CASSPVQGPGNTIYF
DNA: TGTGCCAGCAGTCCAGTGCAGGGGCCAGGAAACACCATATATTTT